This passage covers 23 T cell receptor beta chains from one sample sequenced in a study of immune cell composition in non-small cell lung cancer. Normal lung sampling was at least 3 cm from the tumour, as distant as possible. Here immunoSEQ multiplex PCR was the method, and the copy in TCRdb shows in-frame clones only, minus some. The data hold a few thousand clones, with over 60% observed a single time. The sample also formed part of further work on CD4 T cells in lung cancer.

Source material: non-adjacent lung tissue. The receptors derive from a human donor with non-small cell lung cancer.

This clone was detected only once. The rearrangement joins TRBV10-1 to TRBJ1-3; D is uncertain. This CDR3 has 15 residues. Trimming pared 3 bases from V and 1 base from J, leaving 10 bases between. Germline V lookup: CDR1 WNHNN, CDR2 SYGVQD (reference sequence). The CDR3 DNA sequence: TGCGCCAGCAGTGACGGTAGTGTTTCTGGAAACACCATATATTTT. It yields the protein CASSDGSVSGNTIYF.

The chain carries TRBV7-6 and TRBJ2-6, with a weak D call TRBD2 (6 bases). Trimming removed 5 bases from V and 2 bases from J, with 13 bases in between. Germline CDR1 and CDR2: SGHVS and FNYEAQ. This CDR3 comprises 16 residues. The CDR3 reads CASSRTGSTGANVLTF. The CDR3 region has the DNA TGTGCCAGCAGCAGAACCGGGAGTACTGGGGCCAACGTCCTGACTTTC.

The V call is TRBV19, the J call TRBJ2-3, with 8 positions matching TRBD1. This CDR3 comprises 17 residues. The ends lost 1 base at V and 1 base at J; junction bases unmatched: 7. Germline V gene data show CDR1 as LNHDA and CDR2 as SQIVND (reference sequence). Here the CDR3 reads CASSIGTGDRRTDTQYF. The CDR3, as DNA: TGTGCCAGTAGTATAGGGACCGGGGACAGGCGCACAGATACGCAGTATTTT.

The gene calls are TRBV10-3 and TRBJ2-1; 11 positions match TRBD1. V shed 2 bases, J shed 9 bases, and the junction held 3 bases outside the gene matches. Per the germline V gene, CDR1 is ENHRY and CDR2 is SYGVKD. The CDR3 covers 14 residues. The CDR3 DNA reads as TGTGCCATCAGTGAGACGGACAGGGGGCGTGAGCAGTTCTTC. This codes for CAISETDRGREQFF.

This clone was detected a few times. V gene TRBV27 combines with J gene TRBJ2-7; D is ambiguous. The CDR3 is 14 residues long. V gave up 6 bases and J gave up 1 base, with 13 bases separating them. CDR1 and CDR2 (germline): MNHEY, SMNVEV (reference sequence). CDR3 bases: TGTGCCAGCAGAATGACAACGAATTCCTACGAGCAGTACTTC. Translating it yields CASRMTTNSYEQYF.

The chain uses TRBV6-1 and TRBJ1-1; weak D call: TRBD1 (6 bases). The CDR3 is 11 residues long. V was shortened by 5 bases and J by 10 bases, with 11 bases between the two germline ends. Germline values: CDR1 MNHNS, CDR2 SASEGT. Here the CDR3 DNA reads TGTGCCAGCAGTCAGGGGAGTGGAGCTTTCTTT. Its protein product is CASSQGSGAFF.

The chain couples TRBV10-3 to TRBJ1-5, with 7 bases aligning to TRBD1. V trimming: 0 bases; J trimming: 2 bases; junction bases outside the gene matches: 4. Germline V gene lookup returns CDR1 ENHRY and CDR2 SYGVKD. This CDR3 is 16 amino acids long. CDR3 residues: CAISESGQVGNQPQHF. In DNA, the CDR3 is TGTGCCATCAGTGAGTCCGGACAGGTGGGCAATCAGCCCCAGCATTTT.

This clone came up once. The V gene is TRBV2, the J gene TRBJ1-1, with D perhaps TRBD1 (6 bases). Germline V gives CDR1 SNHLY, CDR2 FYNNEI. The germline V and J ends were trimmed by 3 bases and 1 base, with 18 bases remaining between them. The CDR3 totals 17 residues. The CDR3 DNA sequence: TGTGCCAGCAGTGAGTTTCTTGGGGGCGCAGGGAACACTGAAGCTTTCTTT. Protein: CASSEFLGGAGNTEAFF.

This clone was counted a single time. The chain links TRBV18 to TRBJ2-6, with TRBD2 as a possible D gene (5 bases). The CDR3 consists of 16 residues. The germline V gene has CDR1 KGHSH and CDR2 LQKENI. Trimming cost V 1 base and J 2 bases, with 9 bases left between them. CDR3 region: CASSPQRVAGANVLTF. DNA for the CDR3: TGTGCCAGCTCACCACAGAGGGTTGCTGGGGCCAACGTCCTGACTTTC.

CDR3 region: CASSVAHRWLNRDFQNTEAFF. The CDR3, as DNA: TGTGCCAGCAGCGTAGCTCACCGATGGCTCAACCGAGACTTTCAGAACACTGAAGCTTTCTTT. The J gene is TRBJ1-1, the V gene TRBV9; no firm D call. Germline CDR1 is SGDLS and CDR2 is YYNGEE. The CDR3 is made up of 21 amino acids. Trimming took 0 bases from V and 1 from J, leaving 28 bases between them.

This rearrangement joins TRBV5-1 to TRBJ1-1; 8 positions match TRBD1. CDR1 and CDR2 from the germline V gene are SGHRS and YFSETQ. The CDR3 runs to 15 residues. V lost 2 bases to trimming and J lost 0 bases; unmatched junction nucleotides: 3. DNA for the CDR3: TGCGCCAGCAGCTTCCCGGACAGGGTGAACACTGAAGCTTTCTTT. It encodes CASSFPDRVNTEAFF.

This clone was seen more than once but under ten times. This chain connects TRBV2 to TRBJ1-4; 9 bases are shared with TRBD1. The length of the CDR3 is 14 residues. Germline lookup yields CDR1 SNHLY and CDR2 FYNNEI. Unmatched junction bases numbered 5, after V lost 6 bases and J lost 6 bases. CDR3 DNA sequence: TGTGCCAGCAGACTCGACAGGGGGGATGAAAAACTGTTTTTT. Encoded protein: CASRLDRGDEKLFF.

This chain joins TRBV7-2 and TRBJ2-3, with 7 bases aligning to TRBD2. Trimming at V came to 1 base and at J to 1 base, leaving 5 bases not matched to a gene. This CDR3 spans 16 amino acids. CDR1 is SGHTA and CDR2 is FQGNSA in the germline V gene. The CDR3, as DNA: TGTGCCAGCAGCTTAGACCCGGCGGGAGGCACAGATACGCAGTATTTT. As protein: CASSLDPAGGTDTQYF.

V and J are TRBV4-2 and TRBJ2-7, with D hard to call. This CDR3 region has 13 residues. The germline CDR1 and CDR2 sequences are LGHNA and YNFKEQ. Trimming took off 3 bases at V and 7 bases at J, with 13 bases between the two ends. The CDR3 loop is CASSHPIWWEQYV. DNA of the CDR3: TGTGCCAGCAGCCACCCGATTTGGTGGGAGCAGTACGTC.

The V and J genes are TRBV29-1 and TRBJ2-3; 10 bases line up with TRBD2. Trimming took 2 bases from V and 7 from J; bases not matched to a gene: 15. The CDR3 is made up of 17 amino acids. CDR1 SQVTM and CDR2 ANQGSEA come from the germline V gene. In DNA form, the CDR3 reads TGCAGCGTTGAATTTCTCCTAGCGGGGGTTGCGGTGAATACGCAGTATTTT. The encoded protein is CSVEFLLAGVAVNTQYF.

This sequence joins TRBV5-5 and TRBJ2-2; 9 positions match TRBD1. Germline V lookup: CDR1 SGHKS, CDR2 YYEKEE (reference sequence). There are 16 residues in the CDR3. With V trimmed by 4 bases and J by 4 bases, 8 bases remained unmatched. The CDR3 DNA reads as TGTGCCAGCAGCGCTACAGGGGGCCTTGCCACCGGGGAGCTGTTTTTT. It is translated as CASSATGGLATGELFF.

The chain combines TRBV5-1 with TRBJ2-5, with 8 bases lining up with TRBD1. CDR1 SGHRS and CDR2 YFSETQ come from the germline V gene. The length of the CDR3 is 17 residues. The V and J ends lost 4 bases and 5 bases, in that order; junction bases with no gene match: 16. CDR3 in DNA: TGCGCCAGCAGCCCCCGCCAAGGACAGGGCACGATGGAGACCCAGTACTTC. The encoded protein is CASSPRQGQGTMETQYF.

The CDR3: CASSLSAAGDYEQYF. The CDR3, as DNA: TGTGCCAGCAGTTTGTCAGCAGCGGGGGACTACGAGCAGTACTTC. The chain carries TRBV27 and TRBJ2-7, with 8 bases lining up with TRBD2. With 3 bases clipped from V and 3 bases from J, the junction kept 7 bases outside the gene matches. In germline, CDR1 is MNHEY, CDR2 SMNVEV (reference sequence). The CDR3 contains 15 residues.

The rearrangement links TRBV10-3 to TRBJ2-2; D is undetermined. V was shortened by 0 bases and J by 5 bases, with 10 bases between the two germline ends. Looked up from germline, CDR1 is ENHRY and CDR2 is SYGVKD. The CDR3 consists of 15 residues. The CDR3, as DNA: TGTGCCATCAGTGAGTCGAGAACTCAAACCGGGGAGCTGTTTTTT. Protein sequence: CAISESRTQTGELFF.

The chain recombines TRBV10-1 with TRBJ2-1, with D possibly being TRBD2 (6 bases). Trimming took 4 bases from V and 0 from J, leaving 7 bases between them. Germline assignment: CDR1 WNHNN and CDR2 SYGVQD (reference sequence). The CDR3 loop spans 14 amino acids. The CDR3, as DNA: TGCGCCAGCAGTGTGGGGGGCTCCTACAATGAGCAGTTCTTC. It codes for CASSVGGSYNEQFF.

By proportion, this clone is large. The rearrangement joins TRBV29-1 to TRBJ1-1, with D possibly being TRBD1 (5 bases). The CDR3 runs 10 residues. Trimming stripped 6 bases from V and 8 bases from J, with 10 bases between. The germline V gene encodes CDR1 SQVTM and CDR2 ANQGSEA. The CDR3 loop reads CSVQTVEAFF. The DNA of the CDR3 is TGCAGCGTGCAGACAGTGGAAGCTTTCTTT.

By sample fraction, this clone is large (0.1 to 1%). The rearrangement uses TRBV28 and TRBJ1-2; TRBD1 is a possible D gene (5 bases). V shed 6 bases and J shed 4 bases, with 21 bases lying between them. Germline CDR1 is MDHEN and CDR2 is SYDVKM. CDR3 length equals 16 residues. The CDR3 protein is CASRPVEGWGTYGYTF. CDR3 in DNA: TGTGCCAGCAGGCCCGTAGAAGGATGGGGCACCTATGGCTACACCTTC.

A few counts support this clone. In DNA form, the CDR3 reads TGTGCCATCAGTATGGGACTGATCGAGCAGTACTTC. It translates to CAISMGLIEQYF. J is TRBJ2-7 and V is TRBV10-3; weak D call: TRBD2 (6 bases). This CDR3 comprises 12 residues. Germline V CDR1 and CDR2: ENHRY, SYGVKD. V was clipped by 5 bases and J by 6 bases, with 11 bases between them.